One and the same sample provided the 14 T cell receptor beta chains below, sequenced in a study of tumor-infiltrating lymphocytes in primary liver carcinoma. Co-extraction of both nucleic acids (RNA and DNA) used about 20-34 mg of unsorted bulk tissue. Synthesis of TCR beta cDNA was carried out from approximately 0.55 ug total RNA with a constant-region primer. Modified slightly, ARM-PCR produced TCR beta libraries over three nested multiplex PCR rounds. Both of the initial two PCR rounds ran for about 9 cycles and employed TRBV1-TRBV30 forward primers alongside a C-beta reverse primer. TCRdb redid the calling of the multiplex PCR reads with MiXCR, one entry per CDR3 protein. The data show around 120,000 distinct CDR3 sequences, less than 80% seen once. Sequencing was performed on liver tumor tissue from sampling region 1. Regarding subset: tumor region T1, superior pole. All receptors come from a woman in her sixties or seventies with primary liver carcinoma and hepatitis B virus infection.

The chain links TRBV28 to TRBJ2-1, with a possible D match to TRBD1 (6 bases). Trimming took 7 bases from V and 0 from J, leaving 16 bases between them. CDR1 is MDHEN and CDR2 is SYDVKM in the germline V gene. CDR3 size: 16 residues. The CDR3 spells CASTTTGASSYNEQFF. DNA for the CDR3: TGTGCCAGCACTACGACAGGCGCGAGCTCCTACAATGAGCAGTTCTTC.

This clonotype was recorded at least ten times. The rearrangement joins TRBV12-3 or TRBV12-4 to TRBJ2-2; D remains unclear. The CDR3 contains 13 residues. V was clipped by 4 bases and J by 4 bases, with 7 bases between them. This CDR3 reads CASSSTSTGELFF. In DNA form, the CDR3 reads TGTGCCAGCAGTTCGACATCCACCGGGGAGCTGTTTTTT.

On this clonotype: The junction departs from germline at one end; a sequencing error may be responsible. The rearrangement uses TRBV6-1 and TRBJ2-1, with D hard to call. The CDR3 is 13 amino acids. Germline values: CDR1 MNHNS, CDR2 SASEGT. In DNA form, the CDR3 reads TGTGCCAGCAGCGAAGGTCGAGTGGATGAGCTGTTCTTC. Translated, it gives CASSEGRVDELFF.

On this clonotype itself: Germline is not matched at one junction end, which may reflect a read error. The DNA for the CDR3 is TGTGCCAGCAGCTTGGACCGTATCAATGAGCGGTTCTTC. Translation: CASSLDRINERFF. V gene TRBV5-6 combines with J gene TRBJ2-1; D remains ambiguous. This CDR3 is 13 amino acids long. Germline V gene lookup returns CDR1 SGHDT and CDR2 YYEEEE. Supplemented by reference TRBV5-6 and TRBJ2-1, the full variable domain reads DAGVTQSPTHLIKTRGQQVTLRCSPKSGHDTVSWYQQALGQGPQFIFQYYEEEERQRGNFPDRFSGHQFPNYSSELNVNALLLGDSALYLCASSLDRINERFFGPGTRLTVL.

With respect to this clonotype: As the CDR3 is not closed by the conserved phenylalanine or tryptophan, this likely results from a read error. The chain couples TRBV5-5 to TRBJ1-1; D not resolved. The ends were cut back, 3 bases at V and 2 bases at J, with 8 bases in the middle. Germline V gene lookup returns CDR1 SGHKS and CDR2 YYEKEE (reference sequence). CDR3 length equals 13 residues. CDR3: CASSYEPNTEAFS. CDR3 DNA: TGTGCCAGCAGCTACGAGCCCAACACTGAAGCTTTCTCT.

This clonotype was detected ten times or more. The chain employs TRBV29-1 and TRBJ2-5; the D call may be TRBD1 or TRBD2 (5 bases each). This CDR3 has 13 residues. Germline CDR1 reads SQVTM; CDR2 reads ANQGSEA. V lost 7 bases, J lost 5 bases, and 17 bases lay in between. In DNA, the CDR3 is TGCAGCGCCGAGGGGCGTGGACGGGAGACCCAGTACTTC. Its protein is CSAEGRGRETQYF.

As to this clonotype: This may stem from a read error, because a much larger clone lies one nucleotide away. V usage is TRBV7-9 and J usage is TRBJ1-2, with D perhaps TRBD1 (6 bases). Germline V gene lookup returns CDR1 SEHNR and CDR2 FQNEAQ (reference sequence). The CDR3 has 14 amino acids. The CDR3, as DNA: TGTGCCAGCAGCTTGATCACAGGGAGCTATGGCTACAACTTC. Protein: CASSLITGSYGYNF. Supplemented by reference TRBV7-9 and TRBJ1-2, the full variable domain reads DTGVSQNPRHKITKRGQNVTFRCDPISEHNRLYWYRQTLGQGPEFLTYFQNEAQLEKSRLLSDRFSAERPKGSFSTLEIQRTEQGDSAMYLCASSLITGSYGYNFGSGTRLTVV.

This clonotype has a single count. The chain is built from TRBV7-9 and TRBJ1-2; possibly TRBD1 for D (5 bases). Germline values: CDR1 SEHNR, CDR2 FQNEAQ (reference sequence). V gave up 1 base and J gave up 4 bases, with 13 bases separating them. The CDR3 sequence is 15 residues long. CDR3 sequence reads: CASSLDFRVIYGYTF. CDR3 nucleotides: TGTGCCAGCAGCTTAGATTTCAGGGTGATCTATGGCTACACCTTC.

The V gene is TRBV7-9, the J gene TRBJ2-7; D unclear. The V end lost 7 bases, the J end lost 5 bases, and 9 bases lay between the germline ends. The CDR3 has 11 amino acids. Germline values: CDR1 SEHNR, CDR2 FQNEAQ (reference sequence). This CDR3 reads CASTSFHEQYF. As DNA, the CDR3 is TGTGCCAGCACCTCCTTCCACGAGCAGTACTTC.

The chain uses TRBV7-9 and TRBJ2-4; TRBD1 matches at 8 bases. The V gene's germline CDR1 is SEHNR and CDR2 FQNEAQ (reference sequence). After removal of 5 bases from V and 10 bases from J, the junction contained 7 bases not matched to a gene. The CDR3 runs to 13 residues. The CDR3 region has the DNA TGTGCCAGCAGCCCGACAGGGGACCGAATTCAGTACTTC. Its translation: CASSPTGDRIQYF.

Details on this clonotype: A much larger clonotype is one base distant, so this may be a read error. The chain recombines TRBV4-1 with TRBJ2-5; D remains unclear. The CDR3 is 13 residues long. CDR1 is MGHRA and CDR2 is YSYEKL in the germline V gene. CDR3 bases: TGCGCCGGCAGCCAAGTGTCTTCGGAGACCCAGTACTTC. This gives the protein CAGSQVSSETQYF.

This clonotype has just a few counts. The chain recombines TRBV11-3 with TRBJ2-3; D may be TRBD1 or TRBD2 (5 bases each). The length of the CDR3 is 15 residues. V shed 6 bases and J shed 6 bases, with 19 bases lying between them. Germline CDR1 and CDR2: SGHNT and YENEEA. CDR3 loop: CASRRGDRKTDTQYF. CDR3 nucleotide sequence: TGTGCCAGCAGGCGAGGGGATAGGAAAACGGATACGCAGTATTTT.

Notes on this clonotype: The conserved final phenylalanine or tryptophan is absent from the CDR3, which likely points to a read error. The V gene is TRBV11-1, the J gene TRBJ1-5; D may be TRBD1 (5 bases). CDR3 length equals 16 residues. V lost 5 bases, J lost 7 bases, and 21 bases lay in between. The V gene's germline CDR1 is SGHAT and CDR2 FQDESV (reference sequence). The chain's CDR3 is CASSPPHMTWGQPQHI. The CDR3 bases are TGTGCCAGCAGCCCACCACATATGACATGGGGCCAGCCCCAGCATATT.

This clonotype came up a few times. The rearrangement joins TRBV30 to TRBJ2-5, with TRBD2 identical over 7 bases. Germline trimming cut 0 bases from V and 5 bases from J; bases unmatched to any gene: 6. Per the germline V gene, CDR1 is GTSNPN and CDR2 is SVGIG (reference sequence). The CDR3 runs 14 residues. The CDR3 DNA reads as TGTGCCTGGAGTGTGGGGGGAGGGATGGAGACCCAGTACTTC. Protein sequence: CAWSVGGGMETQYF.